These T cell receptor beta chains were read from a single sample in a study of T cells in placental villitis. Assay: immunoSEQ multiplex PCR; the TCRdb copy retains only in-frame clones and omits some. In the table there are 1,400 to 1,500 clones, more than 70% of which are singletons. The sequenced material came from placental tissue containing maternal and fetal cells. The receptor source for this set is a human patient with villitis of unknown etiology; the placental T cells may come from both mother and fetus. Both conserved end residues are part of each CDR3. D genes are given only for firm matches. Clone size is not always given. Where it is, it says once, few, many or a class for expanded clones.

.	TRBJ1-1	TRBV18	16	.	TGTGCCAGCTCACCGGTAGTTCGCGGGCAGAGGACTGAAGCTTTCTTT	CASSPVVRGQRTEAFF
.	TRBJ1-2	TRBV19	13	.	TGTGCCAGTAGCCCTGCCCGGGGAAGAGGCTACACCTTC	CASSPARGRGYTF
.	TRBJ2-2	TRBV25-1	16	.	TGTGCCAGCAGTGCCCGGACGGGGACGAACACCGGGGAGCTGTTTTTT	CASSARTGTNTGELFF
.	TRBJ2-3	TRBV2	11	.	TGTGCCATCCTACTCACAGATACGCAGTATTTT	CAILLTDTQYF
.	TRBJ1-2	TRBV18	16	TRBD1	TGTGCCAGCTCACTCAATAGGACAGGGATCTTCTATGGCTACACCTTC	CASSLNRTGIFYGYTF
.	TRBJ2-3	TRBV5-1	16	TRBD2	TGCGCCAGCAGCTCACAGACTAGCGGGGGAGCAGATACGCAGTATTTT	CASSSQTSGGADTQYF
.	TRBJ2-7	TRBV12-5	12	.	TGTGCTAGTGGTTTAGGGGGCTACGAGCAGTACTTC	CASGLGGYEQYF
large	TRBJ1-2	TRBV27	11	.	TGTGCCAGCAGTGCCGGCGAGCGCTACACCTTC	CASSAGERYTF
few	TRBJ1-2	TRBV5-6	14	TRBD1	TGTGCCAGCAGCTTGCAGGGGGCGATCTATGGCTACACCTTC	CASSLQGAIYGYTF
once	TRBJ2-1	TRBV5-1	16	TRBD2	TGCGCCAGCAGCGGGGGTCTAGCGGAACCCTACAATGAGCAGTTCTTC	CASSGGLAEPYNEQFF
.	TRBJ1-1	TRBV7-2	13	.	TGTGCCAGCAGCCCCCGGGAGGGCACTGAAGCTTTCTTT	CASSPREGTEAFF
.	TRBJ2-2	TRBV7-6	17	.	TGTGCCAGCAGCTTAGGCCCAAAAACAATGAACACCGGGGAGCTGTTTTTT	CASSLGPKTMNTGELFF
.	TRBJ1-2	TRBV4-1	13	.	TGCGCCAGCAGCCCTCGGGTTGGCTATGGCTACACCTTC	CASSPRVGYGYTF
.	TRBJ1-1	TRBV5-1	14	.	TGCGCCAGCAGTCGACAGGTTATGAACACTGAAGCTTTCTTT	CASSRQVMNTEAFF
.	TRBJ2-1	TRBV5-1	15	TRBD1	TGCGCCAGCAGCGATCGACAGGGTCTCTACAATGAGCAGTTCTTC	CASSDRQGLYNEQFF
.	TRBJ2-5	TRBV5-1	14	TRBD1	TGCGCCAGCAGCTTAATAGGGGGCCGGGAGACCCAGTACTTC	CASSLIGGRETQYF
once	TRBJ1-1	TRBV4-1	14	.	TGCGCCAGCAGCCAAGGTCAGGTCTACACTGAAGCTTTCTTT	CASSQGQVYTEAFF
.	TRBJ1-6	TRBV4-1	16	.	TGCGCCAGCAGCCAAGGTCACGGTCAGGGCAGATCACCCCTCCACTTT	CASSQGHGQGRSPLHF
.	TRBJ2-2	TRBV30	12	.	TGTGCCTGGAGTAGGGGGACCGGGGAGCTGTTTTTT	CAWSRGTGELFF
.	TRBJ1-1	TRBV7-9	15	.	TGTGCCAGCAGCGTTGTGGTCAACGGGAACACTGAAGCTTTCTTT	CASSVVVNGNTEAFF
.	TRBJ2-1	TRBV2	15	TRBD1	TGTGCCAGCCCGAAAGGGGACAGCTCCTACAATGAGCAGTTCTTC	CASPKGDSSYNEQFF
.	TRBJ1-5	TRBV4-1	15	.	TGCGCCAGCAGCCAATTCTTGGCGGAAAATCAGCCCCAGCATTTT	CASSQFLAENQPQHF
.	TRBJ1-2	TRBV9	15	TRBD1	TGTGCCAGCAGCGATACGACAGGGTCGGGGTATGGCTACACCTTC	CASSDTTGSGYGYTF
.	TRBJ2-1	TRBV18	13	TRBD2	TGTGCCAGCTCTAGCGGGGGGGCCAATGAGCAGTTCTTC	CASSSGGANEQFF
.	TRBJ2-7	TRBV6-6	14	TRBD2	TGTGCCAGCAGTTACGGCGGGGGGATTTACGAGCAGTACTTC	CASSYGGGIYEQYF
.	TRBJ2-3	TRBV19	12	.	TGTGCCAGTAGTACCCAAACTAGTGCGCAGTATTTT	CASSTQTSAQYF
.	TRBJ2-3	TRBV25-1	17	TRBD2	TGTGCCAGCAGTGAATACACTAGCGGGGGAGGGACAGATACGCAGTATTTT	CASSEYTSGGGTDTQYF
.	TRBJ2-7	TRBV27	14	.	TGTGCCAGCAGTCTGGCGGAGTGGGGCTACGAGCAGTACTTC	CASSLAEWGYEQYF
.	TRBJ2-3	TRBV5-4	14	TRBD2	TGTGCCAGCAGCGAGCGGGGGGGCGGGGATACGCAGTATTTT	CASSERGGGDTQYF
.	TRBJ2-2	TRBV5-8	14	TRBD1	TGTGCCAGCAGCCCCGGGGACAGGGAAGGGGAGCTGTTTTTT	CASSPGDREGELFF
large	TRBJ2-5	TRBV3-1/TRBV3-2	17	.	TGTGCCAGCAGCCCCGTACTACCTAGCGTAATCCAAGAGACCCAGTACTTC	CASSPVLPSVIQETQYF
.	TRBJ2-7	TRBV6-5	12	.	TGTGCCAGCAGGCAGAGGGACTACGAGCAGTACTTC	CASRQRDYEQYF
.	TRBJ1-1	TRBV6-2/TRBV6-3	14	.	TGTGCCAGCAGTTCGACCCCCCTCAACACTGAAGCTTTCTTT	CASSSTPLNTEAFF
.	TRBJ1-1	TRBV11-2	17	TRBD1	TGTGCCAGCAGCTTACCCTCCAGGGGGGTAATGAACACTGAAGCTTTCTTT	CASSLPSRGVMNTEAFF
once	TRBJ2-7	TRBV6-6	16	.	TGTGCCAGCAGTTACTCGAGACCAGAGTACGACTACGAGCAGTACTTC	CASSYSRPEYDYEQYF
few	TRBJ1-1	TRBV29-1	15	TRBD1	TGCAGCGCAGTCCCGGGACAGGGACCGAACACTGAAGCTTTCTTT	CSAVPGQGPNTEAFF
.	TRBJ2-7	TRBV6-5	13	TRBD1	TGTGCCAGTAAAAACAGGGGAACGTACGAGCAGTACTTC	CASKNRGTYEQYF
.	TRBJ1-2	TRBV10-3	15	.	TGTGCCATCAGCGCGGGGTGGCCGGGCGTGGAGGGCTACACCTTC	CAISAGWPGVEGYTF
.	TRBJ1-2	TRBV5-1	14	.	TGCGCCAGCAGCTTGGGGCAGGTTGACTATGGCTACACCTTC	CASSLGQVDYGYTF
.	TRBJ2-6	TRBV19	14	.	TGTGCCAGTAAACGTCCCTCTGGGGCCAACGTCCTGACTTTC	CASKRPSGANVLTF
.	TRBJ2-5	TRBV25-1	11	.	TGTGCCAGCACCCAGACAGAGACCCAGTACTTC	CASTQTETQYF
.	TRBJ2-4	TRBV7-9	16	.	TGTGCCAGCAGCTTAGTAGCCGGATCCGCCAAAAACATTCAGTACTTC	CASSLVAGSAKNIQYF
.	TRBJ1-2	TRBV27	14	.	TGTGCCAGCAGTTCTACCCGTTTGGGGAGAGGCTACACCTTC	CASSSTRLGRGYTF
few	TRBJ2-5	TRBV5-1	15	TRBD2	TGCGCCAGCAGCTTGGGTACAGGAGCGGGGGAGACCCAGTACTTC	CASSLGTGAGETQYF
.	TRBJ2-3	TRBV19	14	TRBD1	TGTGCCAGTAGGGACAGGGGGCACACAGATACGCAGTATTTT	CASRDRGHTDTQYF